This record covers a single T cell receptor (beta chain). Authors' data handling: Estimation of nucleated cell counts was performed using reference gene primer amplification. The protocol was immunoSEQ multiplex PCR, while the TCRdb copy is restricted to in-frame clones and leaves out a portion. V, J and clone size derive from that table, while D and trimming were established from the DNA sequence. The sample has some 90,000 clones; 80% to 90% are singletons. The entry originates in a study of blood T cell repertoires in COVID-19. Looking at the study overall: COVID-19 samples from acute and convalescent phases originated in the United States, Italy and Spain.

The J segment lost 7 bases and the V segment lost 5 bases, leaving 8 bases of the junction unmatched. This CDR3 spans 15 amino acids. CDR1 is MDHEN and CDR2 is SYDVKM in the germline V gene. The source is a man aged 80 or over with active or convalescent COVID-19. The chain couples TRBV28 to TRBJ1-4; 9 bases line up with TRBD1. The sequenced sample was peripheral blood. The CDR3 nucleotides are TGTGCCAGCAGTCCTACAGGGGGCAGGGCTGAAAAACTGTTTTTT. This codes for CASSPTGGRAEKLFF.